This T cell receptor (beta chain) was sequenced during a study of blood T cell repertoires in COVID-19. V was trimmed by 5 bases and J by 1 base, leaving 12 bases between them. CDR3 length: 14 residues. Germline CDR1 is SGHVS and CDR2 is FQNEAQ. TCRdb's table, derived via immunoSEQ multiplex PCR, lists solely in-frame clones and lacks some. Among 200,000 to 250,000 clones listed, about 86% were seen once. This clonotype was obtained from a woman in her forties or fifties with acute COVID-19. The chain carries TRBV7-8 and TRBJ2-7; tentatively, D is TRBD1 or TRBD2 (6 bases each). The sample consisted of PBMCs or T cells enriched from blood (not recorded which). CDR3 in DNA: TGTGCCAGCAGCATAGGGGGGCTTTCCTACGAGCAGTACTTC. It translates to CASSIGGLSYEQYF. The complete variable domain, with remaining parts taken from reference TRBV7-8 and TRBJ2-7, reads GAGVSQSPRYKVAKRGQDVALRCDPISGHVSLFWYQQALGQGPEFLTYFQNEAQLDKSGLPSDRFFAERPEGSVSTLKIQRTQQEDSAVYLCASSIGGLSYEQYFGPGTRLTVT.